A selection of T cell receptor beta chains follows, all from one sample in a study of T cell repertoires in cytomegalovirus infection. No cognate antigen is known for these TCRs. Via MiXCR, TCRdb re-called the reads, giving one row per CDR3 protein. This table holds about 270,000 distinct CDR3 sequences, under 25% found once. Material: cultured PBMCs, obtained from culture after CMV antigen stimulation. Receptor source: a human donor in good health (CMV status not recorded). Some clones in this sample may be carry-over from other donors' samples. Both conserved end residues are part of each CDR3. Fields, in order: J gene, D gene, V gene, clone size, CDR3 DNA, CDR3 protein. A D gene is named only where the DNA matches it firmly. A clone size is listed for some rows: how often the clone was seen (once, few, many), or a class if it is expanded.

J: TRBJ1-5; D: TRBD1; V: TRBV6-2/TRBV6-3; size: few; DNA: TGTGCCAGCACCCCAGGGGGAAGACACGATCAGCCCCAGCATTTT; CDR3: CASTPGGRHDQPQHF
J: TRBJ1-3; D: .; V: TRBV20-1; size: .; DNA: TGCAGTGCTAGAGATCAGAGGAGCTCTGGAAACACCATATATTTT; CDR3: CSARDQRSSGNTIYF
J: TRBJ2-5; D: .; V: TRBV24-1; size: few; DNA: TGTGCCACCAGTGACCCAGGAGGGCTTGGTGTGGAGACCCAGTACTTC; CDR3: CATSDPGGLGVETQYF
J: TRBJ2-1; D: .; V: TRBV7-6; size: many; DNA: TGTGCCAGCAGCTTAGACAGGGTCTCCTACAATGAGCAGTTCTTC; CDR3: CASSLDRVSYNEQFF
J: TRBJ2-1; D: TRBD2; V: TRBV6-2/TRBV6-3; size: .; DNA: TGTGCCAGCAACAATGCAGTGGGCGGGAGGGCCGATGAGCAGTTCTTC; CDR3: CASNNAVGGRADEQFF
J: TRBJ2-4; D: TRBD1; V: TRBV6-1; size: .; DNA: TGTGCCAGCAGTCTACAGGGGGCGGTAGACATTCAGTACTTC; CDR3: CASSLQGAVDIQYF
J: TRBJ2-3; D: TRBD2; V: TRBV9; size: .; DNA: TGTGCCAGCAGCGCGCGAGCGGGAACCTTCACAGATACGCAGTATTTT; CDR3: CASSARAGTFTDTQYF
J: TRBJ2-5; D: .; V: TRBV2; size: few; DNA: TGTGCCAGCAGGTGGCAGTCCCGGGAGACCCAGTACTTC; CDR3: CASRWQSRETQYF
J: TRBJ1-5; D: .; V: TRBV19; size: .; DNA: TGTGCCAGTACTCTCTTATCGAGCAATCAGCCCCAGCATTTT; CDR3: CASTLLSSNQPQHF
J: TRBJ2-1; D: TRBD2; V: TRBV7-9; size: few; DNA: TGTGCCAGCACCAGAAGATCAAGCGGGGATGAGCAGTTCTTC; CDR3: CASTRRSSGDEQFF
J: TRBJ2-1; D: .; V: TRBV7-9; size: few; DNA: TGTGCCAGCAGCTTAGTAGGACAGACCTACAATGAGCAGTTCTTC; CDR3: CASSLVGQTYNEQFF
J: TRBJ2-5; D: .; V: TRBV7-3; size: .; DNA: TGTGCCAGCAGCCCCGCGGCTGGGGTTCAAGAGACCCAGTACTTC; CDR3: CASSPAAGVQETQYF
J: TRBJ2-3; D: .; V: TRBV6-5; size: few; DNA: TGTGCCAGCAGTTACCTGGGACGTCGGACCGTGGCGCAGTATTTT; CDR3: CASSYLGRRTVAQYF
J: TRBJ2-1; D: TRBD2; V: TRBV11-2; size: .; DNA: TGTGCCAGCAGCTTCCAGGGACTGACTAGCGGGGGTGGCAATGAGCAGTTCTTC; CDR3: CASSFQGLTSGGGNEQFF
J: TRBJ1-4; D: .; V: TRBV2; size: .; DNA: TGTGCCAGCATGGTGGAGGTACGGGAAAAACTGTTTTTT; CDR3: CASMVEVREKLFF
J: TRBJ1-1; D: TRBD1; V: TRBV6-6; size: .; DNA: TGTGCCAGCAGTTTGGGACAGGGGGGGGAGACTGAAGCTTTCTTT; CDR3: CASSLGQGGETEAFF
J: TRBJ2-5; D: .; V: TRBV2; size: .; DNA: TGTGCCAGCAGTGTTTACGGGACAACCCAGTACTTC; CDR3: CASSVYGTTQYF
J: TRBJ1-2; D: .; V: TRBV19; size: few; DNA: TGTGCCATCAACGAGACCAGAATGCAGGACCGGGATTTTCGAGCCTATGGCTACACCTTC; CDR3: CAINETRMQDRDFRAYGYTF
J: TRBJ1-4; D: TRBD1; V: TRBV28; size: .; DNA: TGTGCCAGCAGCCAGGGGGTCGGTAATGAAAAACTGTTTTTT; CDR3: CASSQGVGNEKLFF
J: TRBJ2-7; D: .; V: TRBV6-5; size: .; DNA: TGTGCCAGCAGTGACCGACCCTCTCGGGGCTACGAGCAGTACTTC; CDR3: CASSDRPSRGYEQYF
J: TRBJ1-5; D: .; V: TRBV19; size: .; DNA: TGTGCCAGTACTCTAGCGGGCAATCAGCCCCAGCATTTT; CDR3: CASTLAGNQPQHF
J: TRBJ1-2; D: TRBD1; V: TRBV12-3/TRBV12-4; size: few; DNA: TGTGCCAGCACTCCCATACCCCAGGGGGACCAGGGCTACACCTTC; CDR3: CASTPIPQGDQGYTF
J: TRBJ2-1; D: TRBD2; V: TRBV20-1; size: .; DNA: TGCAGTGCTATCCCGACTAGCGGGTTTGACAATGAGCAGTTCTTC; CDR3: CSAIPTSGFDNEQFF
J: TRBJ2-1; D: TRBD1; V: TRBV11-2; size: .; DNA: TGTGCCAGCAGCTTACTTAGACAGGGGGGAGCCAATGAGCAGTTCTTC; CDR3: CASSLLRQGGANEQFF
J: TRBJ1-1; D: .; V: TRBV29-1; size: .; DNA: TGCAGCGTTTCCTCGGGGGTGAAGAACACTGAAGCTTTCTTT; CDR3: CSVSSGVKNTEAFF
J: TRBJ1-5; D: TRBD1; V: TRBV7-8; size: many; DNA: TGTGCCAGCAGCTACGACAGGGTAGATCAGCCCCAGCATTTT; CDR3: CASSYDRVDQPQHF
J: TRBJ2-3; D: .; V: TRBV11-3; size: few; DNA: TGTGCCAGCAGCTTAGACGGCGGGACGCTGAGCACAGATACGCAGTATTTT; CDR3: CASSLDGGTLSTDTQYF
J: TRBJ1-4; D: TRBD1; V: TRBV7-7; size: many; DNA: TGTGCCAGCAGCTTAGGGACAGGGGCGAATGAAAAACTGTTTTTT; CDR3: CASSLGTGANEKLFF
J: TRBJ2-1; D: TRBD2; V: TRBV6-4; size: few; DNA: TGTGCCAGCAGTGCTAGCGGGAGATCTACCTACAATGAGCAGTTCTTC; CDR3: CASSASGRSTYNEQFF
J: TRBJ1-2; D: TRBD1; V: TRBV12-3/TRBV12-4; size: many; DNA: TGTGCCAGCAGTTTTTTCAGGGGGCCTGGCTACACCTTC; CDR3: CASSFFRGPGYTF
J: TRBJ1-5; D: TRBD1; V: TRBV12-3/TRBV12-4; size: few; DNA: TGTGCCAGCAGTGCGGGACAGGGGGTAGGGCCCCAGCATTTT; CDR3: CASSAGQGVGPQHF
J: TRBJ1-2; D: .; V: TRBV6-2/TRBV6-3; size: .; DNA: TGTGCCAGCAGTTATCCCGGTGGCTACACCTTC; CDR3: CASSYPGGYTF
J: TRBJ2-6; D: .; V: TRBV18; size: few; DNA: TGTGCCAGCTCACCTACCGAACAGGGCTACTCTGGGGCCAACGTCCTGACTTTC; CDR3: CASSPTEQGYSGANVLTF
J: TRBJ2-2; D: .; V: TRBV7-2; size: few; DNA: TGTGCCAGCAGCTTAAACAGGGTAAACGGGGAGCTGTTTTTT; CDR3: CASSLNRVNGELFF
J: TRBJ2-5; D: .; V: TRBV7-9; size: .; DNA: TGTGCCAGCAGCTTAGCTCCAGAAGAGACCCAGTACTTC; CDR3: CASSLAPEETQYF
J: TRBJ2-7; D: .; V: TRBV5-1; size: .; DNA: TGCGCCAGCAGCTCTCACCCCTCCTACGAGCAGTACTTC; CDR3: CASSSHPSYEQYF
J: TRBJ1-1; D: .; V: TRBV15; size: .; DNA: TGTGCCACCAGCAGCAGGGGTAGCACTGAAGCTTTCTTT; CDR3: CATSSRGSTEAFF
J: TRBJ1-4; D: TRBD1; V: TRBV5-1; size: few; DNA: TGCGCCAGCAGCTCCAACCCGACAGGGGTTAATGAAAAACTGTTTTTT; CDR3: CASSSNPTGVNEKLFF
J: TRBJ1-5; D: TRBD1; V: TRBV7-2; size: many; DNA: TGTGCCAGCAGCCCGACAGGGAATGGTCAGCCCCAGCATTTT; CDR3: CASSPTGNGQPQHF
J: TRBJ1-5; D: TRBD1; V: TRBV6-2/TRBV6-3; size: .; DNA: TGTGCCAGCTCCCCGGGACAGGGGGCGGTTCAGCCCCAGCATTTT; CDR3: CASSPGQGAVQPQHF
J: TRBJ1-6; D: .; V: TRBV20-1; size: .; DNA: TGCAGTGCTAGAGCGGGGTTTTGGTCACCCCTCCACTTT; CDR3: CSARAGFWSPLHF
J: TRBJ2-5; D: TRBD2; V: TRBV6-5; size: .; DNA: TGTGCCAGCAGTTACTCAGGACTAGCGGACCGGGAGACCCAGTACTTC; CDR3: CASSYSGLADRETQYF
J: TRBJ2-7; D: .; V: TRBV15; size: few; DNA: TGTGCCACCAGCAGAGTAGGGGCCGTGGACGAGCAGTACTTC; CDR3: CATSRVGAVDEQYF
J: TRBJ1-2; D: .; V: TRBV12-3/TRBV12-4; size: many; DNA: TGTGCCAGCAGTAGAGGCTGGGCGGAACGGAACTATGGCTACACCTTC; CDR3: CASSRGWAERNYGYTF
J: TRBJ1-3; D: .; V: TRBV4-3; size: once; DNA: TGCGCCAGCAGCCAAGCCCCCCGCAGGGGAGCTGGAAACACCATATATTTT; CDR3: CASSQAPRRGAGNTIYF
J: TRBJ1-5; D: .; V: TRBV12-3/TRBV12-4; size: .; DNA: TGTGCCAGCAGTTTTGGAACAGGGAGAGGCAATCAGCCCCAGCATTTT; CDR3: CASSFGTGRGNQPQHF
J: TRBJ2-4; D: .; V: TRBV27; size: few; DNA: TGTGCCAGCAGTTCCTCCGACAGTTCTAATTTAGCCAAAAACATTCAGTACTTC; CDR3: CASSSSDSSNLAKNIQYF
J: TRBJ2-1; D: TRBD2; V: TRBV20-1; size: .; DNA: TGCAGTGCCCGGACTAGCGGTCACAATGAGCAGTTCTTC; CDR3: CSARTSGHNEQFF
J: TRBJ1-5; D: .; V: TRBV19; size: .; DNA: TGTGCCAGTAACTGGGGAGGGATCAGCAATCAGCCCCAGCATTTT; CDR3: CASNWGGISNQPQHF
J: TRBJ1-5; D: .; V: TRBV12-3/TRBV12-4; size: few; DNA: TGTGCCAGCAGTTTAGCACGACCCGATAGCAATCAGCCCCAGCATTTT; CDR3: CASSLARPDSNQPQHF
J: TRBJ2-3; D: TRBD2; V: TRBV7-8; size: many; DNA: TGTGCCAGCAGCACAGGAGCGGGAAGGGGTTCAGATACGCAGTATTTT; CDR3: CASSTGAGRGSDTQYF
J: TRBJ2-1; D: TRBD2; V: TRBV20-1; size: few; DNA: TGCAGTGCTGATCCCGGGACTAGCGGGAGGGGACGCGATGAGCAGTTCTTC; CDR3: CSADPGTSGRGRDEQFF
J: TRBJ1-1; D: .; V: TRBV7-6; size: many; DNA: TGTGCCAGCAGCCGCCTTGGGAACACTGAAGCTTTCTTT; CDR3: CASSRLGNTEAFF
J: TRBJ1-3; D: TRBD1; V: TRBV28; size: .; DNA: TGTGCCAGCAGCTATACAGGGGTCCTCTCTGGAAACACCATATATTTT; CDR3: CASSYTGVLSGNTIYF
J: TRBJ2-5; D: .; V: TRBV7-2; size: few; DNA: TGTGCCAGCAGGACACTAGGGCCCCAAGAGACCCAGTACTTC; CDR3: CASRTLGPQETQYF